A single sample gave rise to the 31 T cell receptor beta chains below, sequenced in a study of circulating tumor DNA in untreated peripheral T-cell lymphoma. Using immunoSEQ multiplex PCR, the repertoire was profiled, and TCRdb retains in-frame clones only, with some absent. The profile shows roughly 7,000 clones, approximately 75% of them singletons. The specimen sequenced was tumor tissue. The receptors derive from a human donor with peripheral T-cell lymphoma.

This clone is labeled as medium-sized. The germline gene is not matched at one end of the junction; a read error may be the cause. The chain is built from TRBV28 and TRBJ2-3, with D tentatively TRBD1 (5 bases). The CDR3 covers 15 residues. Germline V gene lookup returns CDR1 MDHEN and CDR2 SYDVKM. CDR3 in DNA: TGTGCCATCAGTACCTGGACATCAGGAGCAGATACGCAGTATTTT. Protein sequence: CAISTWTSGADTQYF.

CDR3 sequence (DNA): TGTGCCAGCAGTGACCCCGCGGGAAAAAACACTGAAGCTTTCTTT. It specifies CASSDPAGKNTEAFF. The chain has TRBV6-8 and TRBJ1-1; D uncertain. The V end was cut by 5 bases, the J end by 2 bases, with 15 bases between. CDR3 length: 15 amino acids. Germline CDR1 reads MNHGY; CDR2 reads SAAAGT.

This chain joins TRBV11-3 and TRBJ1-4; D possibly corresponds to TRBD1 (5 bases). Germline lookup yields CDR1 SGHNT and CDR2 YENEEA. The V gene lost 5 bases and the J gene lost 5 bases, with 12 bases spanning the gap. This CDR3 spans 14 amino acids. The CDR3 sequence: CASSRREANEKLFF. The CDR3 DNA follows: TGTGCCAGCAGCCGCAGGGAGGCGAATGAAAAACTGTTTTTT.

The chain uses TRBV18 and TRBJ2-3; D gene unclear. Per the germline V gene, CDR1 is KGHSH and CDR2 is LQKENI. V gave up 4 bases and J gave up 0 bases, with 11 bases separating them. The CDR3 length is 15 residues. CDR3: CASSLEMTSTDTQYF. In DNA form, the CDR3 reads TGTGCCAGCTCACTAGAGATGACTAGCACAGATACGCAGTATTTT.

The chain links TRBV10-2 to TRBJ2-1; D call uncertain. This CDR3 spans 14 amino acids. CDR1 and CDR2 from the germline V gene are WSHSY and SAAADI. The V end was cut by 8 bases, the J end by 0 bases, with 11 bases between. The CDR3 protein is CASSDSSSYNEQFF. The CDR3 DNA reads TGCGCCAGCTCCGACTCGAGCTCCTACAATGAGCAGTTCTTC.

V gene TRBV18 combines with J gene TRBJ1-4; no reliable D call. V was cut by 6 bases and J by 5 bases, with 13 bases left in between. Germline V lookup: CDR1 KGHSH, CDR2 LQKENI. The CDR3 spans 14 residues. The CDR3 nucleotides are TGTGCCAGCTCCCCTAGGGCACGCAATGAAAAACTGTTTTTT. Protein: CASSPRARNEKLFF. The variable domain in full, completed from reference TRBV18 and TRBJ1-4, reads NAGVMQNPRHLVRRRGQEARLRCSPMKGHSHVYWYRQLPEEGLKFMVYLQKENIIDESGMPKERFSAEFPKEGPSILRIQQVVRGDSAAYFCASSPRARNEKLFFGSGTQLSVL.

CDR3 sequence (DNA): TGCAGCGTCTTGGACACCTTAGCATCTGAAGCTTTCTTT. Translation: CSVLDTLASEAFF. This chain connects TRBV29-1 to TRBJ1-1, with D possibly TRBD1 on 5 matching bases. The germline CDR1 and CDR2 sequences are SQVTM and ANQGSEA. The CDR3 covers 13 residues. Deletions cut 6 bases from V and 6 bases from J, with 17 bases between.

The chain employs TRBV10-3 and TRBJ2-6; tentative D call: TRBD1 (5 bases). Trimming stripped 10 bases from V and 4 bases from J, with 11 bases between. Germline CDR1 reads ENHRY; CDR2 reads SYGVKD. There are 13 residues in the CDR3. The CDR3 coding sequence is TGTGCCAGCCAGGGATCCGGGGCCAACGTCCTGACTTTC. This gives the protein CASQGSGANVLTF.

The genes are TRBV18 and TRBJ1-4, with 7 positions matching TRBD1. V dropped 3 bases and J dropped 6; count of bases not matched to a gene: 4. The CDR3 loop spans 14 amino acids. The germline gives CDR1 KGHSH, CDR2 LQKENI. This CDR3 is CASSPGGGDEKLFF. The DNA for the CDR3 is TGTGCCAGCTCACCCGGAGGGGGCGATGAAAAACTGTTTTTT. The whole variable domain, filled in from reference TRBV18 and TRBJ1-4, reads NAGVMQNPRHLVRRRGQEARLRCSPMKGHSHVYWYRQLPEEGLKFMVYLQKENIIDESGMPKERFSAEFPKEGPSILRIQQVVRGDSAAYFCASSPGGGDEKLFFGSGTQLSVL.

The chain carries TRBV10-2 and TRBJ1-3; TRBD1 matches at 9 bases. The CDR3 loop spans 16 amino acids. V trimming: 3 bases; J trimming: 1 base; junction bases outside the gene matches: 4. Germline CDR1 and CDR2: WSHSY and SAAADI. CDR3 sequence: CASSDEGTGSGNTIYF. CDR3 sequence (DNA): TGCGCCAGCAGTGATGAAGGGACAGGGTCTGGAAACACCATATATTTT.

This chain connects TRBV18 to TRBJ2-4, with unresolved D. Trimming stripped 5 bases from V and 8 bases from J, with 10 bases between. CDR3 length: 12 amino acids. The germline CDR1 and CDR2 sequences are KGHSH and LQKENI. The chain's CDR3 is CASSFSRDIQYF. The CDR3 DNA sequence: TGTGCCAGCTCATTTAGTCGGGACATTCAGTACTTC.

The V and J genes are TRBV19 and TRBJ2-5; the D is unclear. Germline V gives CDR1 LNHDA, CDR2 SQIVND (reference sequence). This CDR3 spans 15 amino acids. Trimming pared 2 bases from V and 1 base from J, leaving 11 bases between. In nucleotides, the CDR3 is TGTGCCAGTAGTATAAGTTGGGCAGCCCAAGAGACCCAGTACTTC. Translation gives CASSISWAAQETQYF.

V is TRBV28 and J is TRBJ1-2; D gene uncertain. The CDR3 is 13 amino acids. Looked up from germline, CDR1 is MDHEN and CDR2 is SYDVKM. Trimming left V 8 bases short and J 10 bases short, with 20 bases between. CDR3: CASRSSASTDYTF. In nucleotides, the CDR3 is TGTGCCAGCCGTTCGTCGGCCTCTACTGACTACACCTTC.

This sequence joins TRBV5-1 and TRBJ2-3; possibly TRBD1 or TRBD2 for D (5 bases each). This CDR3 has 14 residues. CDR1 is SGHRS and CDR2 is YFSETQ in the germline V gene. The V and J ends lost 4 bases and 6 bases respectively, with 15 bases between them. For the CDR3, the DNA is TGCGCCAGCAGCGACACCCAGGGCGGGGATACGCAGTATTTT. Encoded protein: CASSDTQGGDTQYF.

This clone appeared once. The V call is TRBV7-5, the J call TRBJ1-1. TRBV7-5 is a documented pseudogene. The CDR3 runs 15 residues. The CDR3 region is CASSLVIGGPTEAFF. The CDR3 nucleotides are TGTGCCAGCAGCTTAGTTATTGGTGGACCGACTGAAGCTTTCTTT.

The genes are TRBV6-8 and TRBJ2-1, with 8 bases aligning to TRBD1. CDR3 size: 16 residues. Germline lookup yields CDR1 MNHGY and CDR2 SAAAGT. V lost 6 bases, J lost 6 bases, and 13 bases stayed unmatched. This chain's CDR3 is CASSDSGTGAPNEQFF. DNA of the CDR3: TGTGCCAGCAGCGACTCCGGGACAGGAGCCCCCAATGAGCAGTTCTTC.

This sequence joins TRBV11-3 and TRBJ1-3, with D hard to call. Germline-derived CDR1 and CDR2 are SGHNT and YENEEA. The CDR3 loop spans 15 amino acids. V lost 7 bases, J lost 0 bases, and 13 bases lay in between. The CDR3 DNA is TGTGCCAGCAACCCGGGCAGTTCCTCTGGAAACACCATATATTTT. The encoded protein is CASNPGSSSGNTIYF.

V is TRBV28 and J is TRBJ2-7; D not resolved. Per the germline V gene, CDR1 is MDHEN and CDR2 is SYDVKM. This CDR3 region has 13 residues. V lost 2 bases to trimming and J lost 1 base, with 6 bases between them. The CDR3 bases are TGTGCCAGCAGTTTAGGGCTATCCTACGAGCAGTACTTC. Protein product: CASSLGLSYEQYF.

V gene TRBV10-2 combines with J gene TRBJ1-1, with D unresolved. V was pared by 4 bases and J by 2 bases, with 14 bases between. The CDR3 loop spans 15 amino acids. CDR1 WSHSY and CDR2 SAAADI come from the germline V gene. The CDR3 is CASSGEKGKNTEAFF. Written as DNA, the CDR3 is TGCGCCAGCAGTGGGGAAAAAGGGAAAAACACTGAAGCTTTCTTT.

The chain joins TRBV29-1 to TRBJ2-5; tentatively, D is TRBD2 (6 bases). Trimming shortened V by 7 bases and J by 2 bases, and 26 bases separated the two germline ends. From germline, CDR1 is SQVTM and CDR2 ANQGSEA. The CDR3 contains 17 residues. The CDR3: CSGGAPTKWGRQETQYF. CDR3 bases: TGCAGCGGTGGGGCCCCGACTAAGTGGGGGAGGCAAGAGACCCAGTACTTC.

This clone was seen once. V is TRBV19 and J is TRBJ2-3; D gene unclear. V shed 3 bases and J shed 4 bases, with 11 bases lying between them. The germline V gene has CDR1 LNHDA and CDR2 SQIVND (reference sequence). The CDR3 spans 14 residues. In DNA, the CDR3 is TGTGCCAGTAGTATCTTTTATTCGGCAGATACGCAGTATTTT. Translation: CASSIFYSADTQYF.

This clone was recorded once. The chain joins TRBV6-8 to TRBJ1-5, with unresolved D. V shed 6 bases and J shed 0 bases, with 12 bases lying between them. Germline CDR1 reads MNHGY; CDR2 reads SAAAGT. The CDR3 extends over 15 amino acids. CDR3 residues: CASRAGRNSNQPQHF. CDR3 nucleotide sequence: TGTGCCAGCAGAGCCGGACGGAATAGCAATCAGCCCCAGCATTTT.

J is TRBJ1-2 and V is TRBV30; D ambiguous. The germline CDR1 and CDR2 sequences are GTSNPN and SVGIG (reference sequence). The V end was cut by 5 bases, the J end by 4 bases, with 8 bases between. There are 11 residues in the CDR3. The CDR3 is CAWGRGYGYTF. CDR3 DNA sequence: TGTGCCTGGGGTAGAGGCTATGGCTACACCTTC.

The chain has TRBV19 and TRBJ1-4; D unclear. The CDR3 contains 14 residues. Germline CDR1 and CDR2: LNHDA and SQIVND (reference sequence). V was pared by 6 bases and J by 6 bases, with 14 bases between. The CDR3 DNA sequence: TGTGCCAGTAGACCTCAGACGACGGATGAAAAACTGTTTTTT. Its protein is CASRPQTTDEKLFF.

The chain joins TRBV25-1 to TRBJ1-1, with 8 bases that match TRBD1. The CDR3 totals 13 residues. Looked up from germline, CDR1 is MGHDK and CDR2 is SYGVNS. V trimming: 4 bases; J trimming: 3 bases; junction bases outside the gene matches: 1. CDR3: CASSGGQDTEAFF. CDR3 in DNA: TGTGCCAGCAGTGGGGGACAGGACACTGAAGCTTTCTTT.

As regards this clone: At one of its ends the junction is not consistent with the germline gene, which may arise from a read error. V usage is TRBV2 and J usage is TRBJ2-2, with 9 bases identical to TRBD1. Per germline, CDR1 SNHLY and CDR2 FYNNEI. The CDR3 runs 15 residues. The CDR3 coding sequence is TGTGCCAGCAGTCAGGGACAGGGAAAGATCGGGGAGCTATTTTTT. Amino acids: CASSQGQGKIGELFF.

The chain recombines TRBV7-1 with TRBJ1-1; TRBD1 matches at 8 bases. TRBV7-1 is given ORF status, its function remaining uncertain. The V segment lost 4 bases and the J segment 6 bases; nucleotides outside the gene matches: 13. The CDR3 consists of 16 residues. CDR3 in DNA: TGTGCCAGCAGCTTAACTTCGACAGGGGTGGGCTCTGAAGCTTTCTTT. Translated, it gives CASSLTSTGVGSEAFF.

The chain employs TRBV19 and TRBJ2-7; D unclear. Trimming left V 5 bases short and J 0 bases short, with 11 bases between. CDR1 and CDR2 from the germline V gene are LNHDA and SQIVND (reference sequence). CDR3 length: 14 residues. The CDR3 sequence: CASSFEMSSYEQYF. CDR3 bases: TGTGCCAGTAGTTTCGAAATGAGCTCCTACGAGCAGTACTTC.

The J gene is TRBJ1-1, the V gene TRBV12-5; the D is unclear. Per the germline V gene, CDR1 is LGHNT and CDR2 is FRNRAP. Deletions cut 2 bases from V and 1 base from J, with 11 bases between. The CDR3 extends over 15 amino acids. CDR3 sequence (DNA): TGTGCTAGTGGTTTGCAGCATCTCCAGAACACTGAAGCTTTCTTT. Protein: CASGLQHLQNTEAFF.

The chain links TRBV11-3 to TRBJ1-2; TRBD1 might be the D (6 bases). V was shortened by 0 bases and J by 3 bases, with 20 bases between the two germline ends. Looked up from germline, CDR1 is SGHNT and CDR2 is YENEEA. This CDR3 is 18 amino acids long. The CDR3 DNA reads TGTGCCAGCAGCTTAGAAACCCTTACAGGGTTGCGTTACTATGGCTACACCTTC. Translating gives CASSLETLTGLRYYGYTF.

This sequence joins TRBV28 and TRBJ1-3; D is unresolved. V was cut by 10 bases and J by 0 bases, with 16 bases left in between. The germline gives CDR1 MDHEN, CDR2 SYDVKM. The CDR3 has 15 amino acids. CDR3 sequence: CATRPRLSSGNTIYF. The CDR3 bases are TGTGCCACCCGACCCAGGCTCAGCTCTGGAAACACCATATATTTT.